The clone carrying this T cell receptor beta chain showed up just a few times. Its cognate antigen is unknown. These data come from a study of vaccination effects on CD4 cells after COVID-19. In the study overall: Before sequencing took place, the ViraFEST assay used viral peptide pools to expand antigen-specific CD4+ T cells.

The protocol was immunoSEQ multiplex PCR, while the TCRdb copy is restricted to in-frame clones and leaves out a portion. The sample holds more than 35,000 clones; around 70% are singletons and the top ten take 8.5% to 10%. The CDR3 contains 14 residues. Per the germline V gene, CDR1 is KGHDR and CDR2 is SFDVKD. V lost 3 bases to trimming and J lost 4 bases, with 11 bases between them. Cells that had been cultured for approximately eleven days were the source of isolated CD4+ T cells. All study participants received two doses of BNT162b2 or mRNA-1273 vaccine. The chain links TRBV24-1 to TRBJ1-1; D possibly corresponds to TRBD1 (5 bases). This TCR derives from a human donor who received a COVID-19 vaccine. Sequencing was performed on CD4+ T cells from PBMCs cultured without peptide, taken after COVID-19 vaccination. CDR3 protein: CATSDPRASTEAFF. CDR3 bases: TGTGCCACCAGTGATCCCAGGGCCAGCACTGAAGCTTTCTTT.